Each of the 29 T cell receptor beta chains below was sequenced from the same sample in a study of blood T cell repertoires in COVID-19. Sequencing was performed with immunoSEQ multiplex PCR; in TCRdb, only in-frame clones are kept and a portion is missing. Among 220,000 or so clones listed, roughly four fifths were seen once. Sequenced input: peripheral blood. These TCRs come from a woman in her sixties with acute or convalescent COVID-19.

The rearrangement uses TRBV7-2 and TRBJ2-3; 10 nucleotides match TRBD1. The germline CDR1 and CDR2 sequences are SGHTA and FQGNSA. The V gene end was trimmed by 5 bases and the J gene end by 6 bases; junction bases not matched to a gene: 8. This CDR3 comprises 15 residues. The CDR3: CASSQDRGQWDTQYF. As DNA, the CDR3 is TGTGCCAGCAGCCAAGACAGGGGGCAGTGGGATACGCAGTATTTT. Drawing the rest from reference TRBV7-2 and TRBJ2-3, the complete variable domain is GAGVSQSPSNKVTEKGKDVELRCDPISGHTALYWYRQSLGQGLEFLIYFQGNSAPDKSGLPSDRFSAERTGGSVSTLTIQRTQQEDSAVYLCASSQDRGQWDTQYFGPGTRLTVL.

The rearrangement uses TRBV28 and TRBJ2-2; the match to TRBD2 covers 11 bases. The V segment lost 6 bases and the J segment 5 bases; nucleotides outside the gene matches: 14. CDR3 size: 18 residues. Germline loops: CDR1 MDHEN, CDR2 SYDVKM. The CDR3 DNA reads as TGTGCCAGCAGCACCTACCTCCGACTAGCGGGGAGAACCGGGGAGCTGTTTTTT. It is translated as CASSTYLRLAGRTGELFF.

This clone was picked up a small number of times. The chain employs TRBV2 and TRBJ1-2; 7 nucleotides line up with TRBD1. Trimming at V came to 8 bases and at J to 1 base, leaving 4 bases not matched to a gene. CDR3 size: 13 residues. CDR1 and CDR2 (germline): SNHLY, FYNNEI. The CDR3 loop reads CASHGTVNYGYTF. CDR3 nucleotides: TGTGCCAGCCACGGGACAGTTAACTATGGCTACACCTTC.

The chain has TRBV27 and TRBJ2-2; TRBD1 aligns across 8 bases. The length of the CDR3 is 16 residues. V lost 5 bases to trimming and J lost 1 base; unmatched junction nucleotides: 6. Germline CDR1 MNHEY, CDR2 SMNVEV (reference sequence). In nucleotides, the CDR3 is TGTGCCAGCAGTCTCCTAGGACAGGGGAACACCGGGGAGCTGTTTTTT. Its protein is CASSLLGQGNTGELFF.

This chain uses TRBV14 with TRBJ1-2, with D perhaps TRBD1 (5 bases). The V end lost 5 bases, the J end lost 4 bases, and 11 bases lay between the germline ends. Germline V gene sequence: CDR1 SGHDN, CDR2 FVKESK. The CDR3 extends over 13 amino acids. CDR3 residues: CASSYGTVYGYTF. CDR3 DNA sequence: TGTGCCAGCAGCTACGGGACTGTCTATGGCTACACCTTC.

This clone was found a few times. The chain combines TRBV5-5 with TRBJ2-2; 8 bases are shared with TRBD1. The CDR3 totals 15 residues. V dropped 0 bases and J dropped 6; count of bases not matched to a gene: 4. Germline V gene sequence: CDR1 SGHKS, CDR2 YYEKEE (reference sequence). Written as DNA, the CDR3 is TGTGCCAGCAGCTTGGCGGACAGGGAACCCGGGGAGCTGTTTTTT. Its translation: CASSLADREPGELFF.

This clone showed up many times. The CDR3 loop is CASSEYSGEQYF. In DNA, the CDR3 is TGCGCCAGCAGCGAATATAGCGGGGAGCAGTACTTC. The genes are TRBV5-1 and TRBJ2-7; 7 bases fit TRBD2. This CDR3 is 12 amino acids long. Trimming removed 4 bases from V and 7 bases from J; junction bases left unmatched: 5. Germline CDR1 reads SGHRS; CDR2 reads YFSETQ.

The rearrangement joins TRBV6-4 to TRBJ1-1, with TRBD1 as a possible D gene (6 bases). The CDR3 is 13 amino acids. Germline V lookup: CDR1 MRHNA, CDR2 SNTAGT. Between the trimmed V and J ends, which lost 5 bases and 3 bases, there was a span of 10 bases. CDR3 protein: CASSRGGDTEAFF. CDR3 nucleotide sequence: TGTGCCAGCAGTAGGGGGGGGGACACTGAAGCTTTCTTT.

The V gene is TRBV6-2 or TRBV6-3, the J gene TRBJ2-1; possibly TRBD1 for D (6 bases). With 1 base removed from V and 15 bases from J, the gap between germline ends came to 13 bases. Germline V gene sequence: CDR1 MNHEY, CDR2 SVGEGT. This CDR3 region has 12 residues. The CDR3 coding sequence is TGTGCCAGCAGTTACTTCCCCAGGGGCCCGTTCTTC. Its translation: CASSYFPRGPFF.

This chain joins TRBV7-2 and TRBJ1-4, with D possibly TRBD1 on 5 matching bases. This CDR3 comprises 14 residues. Germline CDR1 is SGHTA and CDR2 is FQGNSA. V was trimmed by 2 bases and J by 4 bases, leaving 8 bases between them. CDR3 nucleotide sequence: TGTGCCAGCAGCTTACGACAGATTAATGAAAAACTGTTTTTT. This gives the protein CASSLRQINEKLFF.

In this sample, this clone turned up a few times. This chain joins TRBV6-5 and TRBJ1-5, with 7 bases identical to TRBD1. Germline V gives CDR1 MNHEY, CDR2 SVGAGI. The CDR3 is 15 amino acids. V was clipped by 0 bases and J by 6 bases; unmatched bases: 5. The CDR3 is CASSYSAGGGQPQHF. The CDR3 bases are TGTGCCAGCAGTTACTCGGCAGGGGGTGGTCAGCCCCAGCATTTT.

The rearrangement links TRBV5-8 to TRBJ1-3; D may be TRBD1 (5 bases). The CDR3 totals 16 residues. The V and J ends lost 2 bases and 4 bases respectively, with 16 bases between them. Germline V gives CDR1 SGHTS, CDR2 YDEGEE. The CDR3 spells CASSLNAGRQGNTIYF. The CDR3 bases are TGTGCCAGCAGCTTAAACGCGGGACGGCAAGGAAACACCATATATTTT.

This chain links TRBV2 with TRBJ2-2; 7 bases fit TRBD2. The CDR3 contains 13 residues. V trimming: 4 bases; J trimming: 7 bases; junction bases outside the gene matches: 3. Germline V gene sequence: CDR1 SNHLY, CDR2 FYNNEI. In DNA, the CDR3 is TGTGCCAGCAGTGGCGGGGGTATCGGGGAGCTGTTTTTT. Protein sequence: CASSGGGIGELFF.

The table lists this clone with a count of one. The chain is built from TRBV7-9 and TRBJ1-5; D remains ambiguous. Germline CDR1 and CDR2: SEHNR and FQNEAQ (reference sequence). This CDR3 spans 13 amino acids. Trimming left V 4 bases short and J 2 bases short, with 6 bases between. Written as DNA, the CDR3 is TGTGCCAGCAGCTCGGAGGGCAATCAGCCCCAGCATTTT. This encodes CASSSEGNQPQHF.

The CDR3 sequence: CSASVAMSSGNEQYF. DNA of the CDR3: TGCAGTGCTAGTGTCGCTATGTCTAGCGGAAACGAGCAGTACTTC. The chain carries TRBV20-1 and TRBJ2-7; 7 bases are a match to TRBD2. The V and J ends lost 3 bases and 5 bases, in that order; junction bases with no gene match: 13. The CDR3 consists of 15 residues. The V gene's germline CDR1 is DFQATT and CDR2 SNEGSKA (reference sequence).

In this sample, this clone turned up once. CDR3 sequence: CSASQGFTEAFF. For the CDR3, the DNA is TGCAGTGCTAGTCAGGGATTCACTGAAGCTTTCTTT. The chain carries TRBV20-1 and TRBJ1-1, with D possibly TRBD1 on 5 matching bases. This CDR3 has 12 amino acids. Germline V CDR1 and CDR2: DFQATT, SNEGSKA (reference sequence). V lost 3 bases to trimming and J lost 4 bases, with 9 bases between them.

The chain employs TRBV4-1 and TRBJ2-3; D unclear. The CDR3 has 15 amino acids. Germline V CDR1 and CDR2: MGHRA, YSYEKL. V lost 0 bases, J lost 2 bases, and 9 bases lay in between. The CDR3 protein is CASSQDAQDTDTQYF. DNA for the CDR3: TGCGCCAGCAGCCAAGATGCCCAGGACACAGATACGCAGTATTTT.

This sequence joins TRBV7-2 and TRBJ1-6; 7 positions match TRBD1. CDR3 length equals 18 residues. After removal of 2 bases from V and 8 bases from J, the junction contained 15 bases not matched to a gene. Germline assignment: CDR1 SGHTA and CDR2 FQGNSA. As DNA, the CDR3 is TGTGCCAGCAGCTTACTAGGCCAGGGGGGAGCCTCATATTCACCCCTCCACTTT. It specifies CASSLLGQGGASYSPLHF. Drawing the rest from reference TRBV7-2 and TRBJ1-6, the complete variable domain is GAGVSQSPSNKVTEKGKDVELRCDPISGHTALYWYRQSLGQGLEFLIYFQGNSAPDKSGLPSDRFSAERTGGSVSTLTIQRTQQEDSAVYLCASSLLGQGGASYSPLHFGNGTRLTVT.

This chain connects TRBV19 to TRBJ1-1; D might be TRBD1 (6 bases). Trimming stripped 7 bases from V and 10 bases from J, with 13 bases between. Germline CDR1 reads LNHDA; CDR2 reads SQIVND (reference sequence). The CDR3 runs to 11 residues. For the CDR3, the DNA is TGTGCCAGTACCGGGCGAGGGGGAGCTTTCTTT. It translates to CASTGRGGAFF.

This sequence joins TRBV30 and TRBJ1-4; 7 nucleotides match TRBD1. Germline lookup yields CDR1 GTSNPN and CDR2 SVGIG (reference sequence). V was pared by 3 bases and J by 0 bases, with 4 bases of the junction left unmatched. The length of the CDR3 is 15 residues. CDR3 residues: CAWRTGSATNEKLFF. The CDR3 DNA sequence: TGTGCCTGGAGGACAGGGTCGGCAACTAATGAAAAACTGTTTTTT.

Turning to this clone: Its ends do not fully match the called genes, so a read error is possible. This sequence joins TRBV7-7 and TRBJ2-7; 7 bases line up with TRBD2. This CDR3 region has 13 residues. CDR1 SSHAT and CDR2 FNYEAQ come from the germline V gene (reference sequence). The CDR3, as DNA: TGTGCTAGCAGCCTCGGACTAGCCTACGAGCAGTACTTC. Residues: CASSLGLAYEQYF.

The chain carries TRBV11-2 and TRBJ1-6; 7 bases fit TRBD1. V lost 5 bases to trimming and J lost 7 bases; unmatched junction nucleotides: 8. Looked up from germline, CDR1 is SGHAT and CDR2 is FQNNGV. The CDR3 has 15 amino acids. This chain's CDR3 is CASSVETGTNSPLHF. In DNA, the CDR3 is TGTGCCAGCAGCGTCGAGACAGGGACAAATTCACCCCTCCACTTT.

The rearrangement uses TRBV28 and TRBJ1-2; 7 nucleotides agree with TRBD1. The germline V gene encodes CDR1 MDHEN and CDR2 SYDVKM. With V trimmed by 6 bases and J by 8 bases, 15 bases remained unmatched. The CDR3 runs to 15 residues. The CDR3 loop is CASSPWGTVPWGYTF. Here the CDR3 DNA reads TGTGCCAGCAGCCCATGGGGGACAGTTCCCTGGGGCTACACCTTC.

The rearrangement joins TRBV24-1 to TRBJ2-1; D is perhaps TRBD2 (5 bases). The germline CDR1 and CDR2 sequences are KGHDR and SFDVKD. V dropped 6 bases and J dropped 1 base, with 12 bases sitting between them. This CDR3 is built from 15 residues. The CDR3 sequence: CATSSSRGSYNEQFF. DNA of the CDR3: TGTGCCACCAGTAGTAGCCGGGGATCCTACAATGAGCAGTTCTTC.

The gene calls are TRBV3-1 (or the pseudogene TRBV3-2) and TRBJ1-1; a possible D gene is TRBD1 (5 bases). The germline V gene has CDR1 LGHDT and CDR2 YNNKEL (reference sequence). This CDR3 is 14 amino acids long. Trimming removed 1 base from V and 6 bases from J, with 12 bases in between. The CDR3 nucleotides are TGTGCCAGCAGCCAAGTTTCCAGGGACTCTGAAGCTTTCTTT. This codes for CASSQVSRDSEAFF.

V and J are TRBV6-1 and TRBJ1-5, with TRBD1 matching over 8 bases. This CDR3 is 19 amino acids long. After removal of 2 bases from V and 2 bases from J, the junction contained 14 bases not matched to a gene. CDR1 is MNHNS, CDR2 SASEGT, per germline. In DNA form, the CDR3 reads TGTGCCAGCAGTGAAAATCGTTTGGACAGGGTTTCGGGCAATCAGCCCCAGCATTTT. Protein sequence: CASSENRLDRVSGNQPQHF.

This rearrangement joins TRBV18 to TRBJ2-6; weak D call: TRBD1 (6 bases). Germline loops: CDR1 KGHSH, CDR2 LQKENI. V dropped 3 bases and J dropped 1 base, with 7 bases sitting between them. The length of the CDR3 is 15 residues. The CDR3 here is CASSPRGSGANVLTF. CDR3 coding DNA: TGTGCCAGCTCACCGAGGGGGTCTGGGGCCAACGTCCTGACTTTC. Based on the CDR3 plus reference TRBV18 and TRBJ2-6, the full variable domain is NAGVMQNPRHLVRRRGQEARLRCSPMKGHSHVYWYRQLPEEGLKFMVYLQKENIIDESGMPKERFSAEFPKEGPSILRIQQVVRGDSAAYFCASSPRGSGANVLTFGAGSRLTVL.

In its sample, this clone was seen a few times. The junction differs from germline at one of its ends, possibly a read error. The V call is TRBV3-1 (or the pseudogene TRBV3-2), the J call TRBJ2-7; D may be TRBD1 (6 bases). This CDR3 has 13 residues. Germline loops: CDR1 LGHDT, CDR2 YNNKEL (reference sequence). The CDR3 region is CASSQGPGTRINF. The DNA of the CDR3 is TGTGCCAGCAGCCAAGGTCCAGGGACAAGAATAAACTTC.

This sequence joins TRBV3-1 (or the pseudogene TRBV3-2) and TRBJ1-1; 9 bases match TRBD1. The CDR3 has 14 amino acids. CDR1 is LGHDT and CDR2 is YNNKEL in the germline V gene (reference sequence). The V gene end was trimmed by 3 bases and the J gene end by 10 bases; junction bases not matched to a gene: 9. The CDR3 reads CASSHNPGQGGAFF. In DNA form, the CDR3 reads TGTGCCAGCAGCCATAACCCGGGACAGGGAGGAGCTTTCTTT.